Each of the 32 T cell receptor beta chains below was sequenced from the same sample in a study of blood T cell repertoires in COVID-19. Profiled with immunoSEQ multiplex PCR; TCRdb holds only in-frame clones, not every one. This table has a few hundred thousand clones, about 90% appearing once. Sequencing used peripheral blood. The source of these receptors is a woman in her thirties with COVID-19, enrolled during active disease.

V and J are TRBV6-5 and TRBJ2-1, with D possibly TRBD1 on 7 matching bases. The CDR3 extends over 11 amino acids. Per germline, CDR1 MNHEY and CDR2 SVGAGI. V was shortened by 4 bases and J by 14 bases, with 12 bases between the two germline ends. CDR3 in DNA: TGTGCCAGCAGTTCATCAGGGGGGAAGTTCTTC. It encodes CASSSSGGKFF.

This clone showed up just once. The gene calls are TRBV21-1 and TRBJ2-7; no check of the table's D call, TRBD2, against the DNA was made. TRBV21-1 is a pseudogene segment. This CDR3 region has 15 residues. CDR3 protein: CASSTPGGRSYEQYV. CDR3 DNA: TGTGCCAGCAGCACCCCCGGGGGGAGGTCCTACGAGCAGTACGTC.

The V gene is TRBV6-2 or TRBV6-3, the J gene TRBJ1-5; unclear D gene. The CDR3 spans 16 residues. Germline-derived CDR1 and CDR2 are MNHEY and SVGEGT. The V and J ends lost 2 bases and 1 base respectively, with 12 bases between them. The CDR3 nucleotides read TGTGCCAGCAGTTACCGCGTTATGGGCAGCAATCAGCCCCAGCATTTT. As protein: CASSYRVMGSNQPQHF.

This chain connects TRBV5-1 to TRBJ2-7; 8 positions agree with TRBD1. The CDR3 is made up of 14 amino acids. The junction had 4 bases not matched to a gene; V was cut back by 3 bases and J by 2 bases. CDR1 and CDR2 (germline): SGHRS, YFSETQ. The CDR3 nucleotides read TGCGCCAGCAGCTGGCGGGACAGGACCTACGAGCAGTACTTC. It specifies CASSWRDRTYEQYF.

The chain couples TRBV18 to TRBJ1-2, with a possible D match to TRBD1 (6 bases). V shed 2 bases and J shed 8 bases, with 12 bases lying between them. This CDR3 is built from 13 residues. Germline CDR1 and CDR2: KGHSH and LQKENI. The CDR3 sequence: CASSPFEGDGYTF. CDR3 in DNA: TGTGCCAGCTCACCATTCGAGGGGGACGGCTACACCTTC.

This chain connects TRBV4-1 to TRBJ2-1, with TRBD2 as a possible D gene (7 bases). The V gene's germline CDR1 is MGHRA and CDR2 YSYEKL. The CDR3 contains 17 residues. V was trimmed by 3 bases and J by 0 bases, leaving 15 bases between them. CDR3: CASSHLGGGSSYNEQFF. The CDR3 nucleotides read TGCGCCAGCAGCCACTTAGGCGGGGGCAGCTCCTACAATGAGCAGTTCTTC.

J is TRBJ2-3 and V is TRBV11-2; a possible D gene is TRBD2 (7 bases). Germline V CDR1 and CDR2: SGHAT, FQNNGV. Trimming stripped 6 bases from V and 5 bases from J, with 24 bases between. This CDR3 has 17 amino acids. The CDR3 nucleotides read TGTGCCAGCAGTGGGAGGGGGGGACGGCCGGGTGGAGATACGCAGTATTTT. Its translation: CASSGRGGRPGGDTQYF.

The chain links TRBV6-6 to TRBJ1-5; 7 bases match TRBD1. Germline V gene sequence: CDR1 MNHNY, CDR2 SVGAGI (reference sequence). V lost 2 bases, J lost 1 base, and 2 bases stayed unmatched. The CDR3 has 15 residues. The CDR3 region is CASSYGTESNQPQHF. The CDR3 DNA reads TGTGCCAGCAGTTACGGGACAGAAAGCAATCAGCCCCAGCATTTT.

V usage is TRBV2 and J usage is TRBJ1-2; D ambiguous. Germline values: CDR1 SNHLY, CDR2 FYNNEI. The CDR3 spans 13 residues. V shed 6 bases and J shed 8 bases, with 16 bases lying between them. Here the CDR3 DNA reads TGTGCCAGCAGGGAGGAGGGTATAGGCGGCTACACCTTC. Its translation is CASREEGIGGYTF.

This rearrangement joins TRBV6-5 to TRBJ2-3; the D gene is possibly TRBD2 (5 bases). The germline V gene has CDR1 MNHEY and CDR2 SVGAGI. The CDR3 runs to 14 residues. V lost 10 bases and J 6 bases, leaving 20 bases between the germline ends. The CDR3, as DNA: TGTGCCACCTTTGCGGGCAAAAGAAGGGATACGCAGTATTTT. Translation gives CATFAGKRRDTQYF.

This chain links TRBV6-6 with TRBJ1-2; 8 positions match TRBD1. The CDR3 consists of 14 residues. CDR1 MNHNY and CDR2 SVGAGI come from the germline V gene (reference sequence). After removal of 2 bases from V and 6 bases from J, the junction contained 5 bases not matched to a gene. The CDR3: CASSYQGALDGYTF. In DNA, the CDR3 is TGTGCCAGCAGTTACCAGGGGGCCTTGGATGGCTACACCTTC.

This chain connects TRBV24-1 to TRBJ1-4; TRBD1 matches at 8 bases. Germline V gene data show CDR1 as KGHDR and CDR2 as SFDVKD. V dropped 9 bases and J dropped 0; count of bases not matched to a gene: 2. The CDR3 is 14 residues long. The DNA of the CDR3 is TGTGCCACCCCGGGACAGGCAACTAATGAAAAACTGTTTTTT. Amino acid sequence: CATPGQATNEKLFF.

CDR3: CASSSDTNYNEQFF. The CDR3 DNA is TGCGCCAGCAGCTCCGACACCAACTACAATGAGCAGTTCTTC. The chain joins TRBV5-1 to TRBJ2-1; no definite D call. This CDR3 comprises 14 residues. Trimming pared 3 bases from V and 3 bases from J, leaving 10 bases between. CDR1 is SGHRS, CDR2 YFSETQ, per germline.

The V gene is TRBV5-1, the J gene TRBJ1-4; 7 nucleotides line up with TRBD1. The CDR3 consists of 16 residues. V shed 0 bases and J 2 bases; nucleotides not matched to a gene: 4. Germline CDR1 is SGHRS and CDR2 is YFSETQ. CDR3 loop: CASSLVPTGTNEKLFF. For the CDR3, the DNA is TGCGCCAGCAGCTTGGTACCGACAGGGACTAATGAAAAACTGTTTTTT.

J is TRBJ2-1 and V is TRBV7-2, with D perhaps matching TRBD2 (6 bases). CDR3 length: 15 amino acids. Germline CDR1 and CDR2: SGHTA and FQGNSA. The V gene lost 4 bases and the J gene lost 0 bases, with 10 bases spanning the gap. In DNA form, the CDR3 reads TGTGCCAGCAGCTCCTCGGGGGACTCCTACAATGAGCAGTTCTTC. This encodes CASSSSGDSYNEQFF.

The chain couples TRBV6-5 to TRBJ1-2, with D perhaps TRBD1 (5 bases). Trimming shortened V by 0 bases and J by 4 bases, and 9 bases separated the two germline ends. The CDR3 covers 14 residues. CDR1 MNHEY and CDR2 SVGAGI come from the germline V gene. The CDR3 region has the DNA TGTGCCAGCAGTTACTCCCACAGGCTCTATGGCTACACCTTC. Translated, it gives CASSYSHRLYGYTF.

This chain uses TRBV12-3 or TRBV12-4 with TRBJ2-5; unclear D gene. The CDR3 spans 13 residues. V was cut by 4 bases and J by 5 bases, with 11 bases left in between. This chain's CDR3 is CASSSPTWETQYF. CDR3 sequence (DNA): TGTGCCAGCAGTTCTCCGACTTGGGAGACCCAGTACTTC.

The chain carries TRBV19 and TRBJ1-5; perhaps TRBD1 as D (6 bases). Trimming took 7 bases from V and 3 from J, leaving 13 bases between them. The CDR3 extends over 14 amino acids. Germline V gives CDR1 LNHDA, CDR2 SQIVND (reference sequence). The CDR3 bases are TGTGCCAGTACCACCGGACAGCTCAATCAGCCCCAGCATTTT. This codes for CASTTGQLNQPQHF.

Written as DNA, the CDR3 is TGTGCTAGTGGCGGCAACGGGGATACGCAGTATTTT. Its translation: CASGGNGDTQYF. The rearrangement links TRBV12-5 to TRBJ2-3; D unclear. CDR1 is LGHNT and CDR2 is FRNRAP in the germline V gene. The CDR3 spans 12 residues. Trimming removed 6 bases from V and 6 bases from J, with 10 bases in between.

The chain has TRBV5-1 and TRBJ2-7; weak D call: TRBD1 (5 bases). The CDR3 runs to 15 residues. Trimming took off 1 base at V and 5 bases at J, with 16 bases between the two ends. Per the germline V gene, CDR1 is SGHRS and CDR2 is YFSETQ. CDR3 sequence reads: CASSLLRVDLHEQYF. The CDR3 DNA follows: TGCGCCAGCAGCTTGCTCAGGGTAGATCTACACGAGCAGTACTTC.

The genes are TRBV2 and TRBJ2-7; 8 positions match TRBD1. This CDR3 spans 13 amino acids. Trimming removed 11 bases from V and 3 bases from J; junction bases left unmatched: 9. Germline CDR1 is SNHLY and CDR2 is FYNNEI. The CDR3 protein is CAASGDRFYEQYF. As DNA, the CDR3 is TGTGCCGCCTCGGGGGACAGGTTCTACGAGCAGTACTTC.

The DNA for the CDR3 is TGTGCCACCAGTGACGGACGGACTGCAACTAATGAAAAACTGTTTTTT. It yields the protein CATSDGRTATNEKLFF. The chain is built from TRBV24-1 and TRBJ1-4; D gene unclear. V was clipped by 4 bases and J by 0 bases, with 11 bases between them. The CDR3 spans 16 residues. Germline lookup yields CDR1 KGHDR and CDR2 SFDVKD.

This clone has more than one count but fewer than ten. V gene TRBV4-1 combines with J gene TRBJ2-1, with TRBD2 matching 7 bases. Germline values: CDR1 MGHRA, CDR2 YSYEKL. Unmatched junction bases numbered 2, after V lost 2 bases and J lost 4 bases. The CDR3 covers 14 residues. The CDR3 loop is CASSQLADYNEQFF. As DNA, the CDR3 is TGCGCCAGCAGCCAACTAGCGGATTACAATGAGCAGTTCTTC.

The rearrangement uses TRBV7-6 and TRBJ1-2; possibly TRBD1 for D (6 bases). Germline V gives CDR1 SGHVS, CDR2 FNYEAQ. The CDR3 is 14 amino acids. Deletions cut 2 bases from V and 6 bases from J, with 13 bases between. The CDR3 sequence is CASSLIGDTHGYTF. CDR3 DNA sequence: TGTGCCAGCAGCTTAATTGGGGACACACATGGCTACACCTTC.

The CDR3 DNA sequence: TGTGCCAGAAGCTTGAGGAGCGGGGGCTTCACAGATACGCAGTATTTT. This gives the protein CARSLRSGGFTDTQYF. The rearrangement uses TRBV5-3 and TRBJ2-3; 8 bases align to TRBD2. TRBV5-3 carries the ORF label, with uncertain function. The trim removed 1 base at V and 2 bases at J, leaving 6 bases unmatched. The CDR3 has 16 amino acids.

The chain links TRBV4-3 to TRBJ2-3; 11 bases agree with TRBD2. The CDR3 contains 17 residues. Looked up from germline, CDR1 is LGHNA and CDR2 is YSLEER. After removal of 0 bases from V and 5 bases from J, the junction contained 7 bases not matched to a gene. The CDR3 DNA reads as TGCGCCAGCAGCCAAGATTCTAGCGGGGGGTCTGGAGATACGCAGTATTTT. As protein: CASSQDSSGGSGDTQYF.

The chain carries TRBV27 and TRBJ1-5; 7 bases are a match to TRBD1. V shed 6 bases and J 5 bases; nucleotides not matched to a gene: 10. This CDR3 has 15 residues. Germline CDR1 and CDR2: MNHEY and SMNVEV (reference sequence). This chain's CDR3 is CASRARQGRDQPQHF. The CDR3 nucleotides read TGTGCCAGCAGAGCCCGACAGGGACGAGATCAGCCCCAGCATTTT.

J is TRBJ1-1 and V is TRBV19; a weak D match, TRBD1 (5 bases). The CDR3 consists of 14 residues. Germline CDR1 LNHDA, CDR2 SQIVND (reference sequence). V shed 3 bases and J shed 4 bases, with 12 bases lying between them. The CDR3 region has the DNA TGTGCCAGTAGTATGGGGCAGGGAATCACTGAAGCTTTCTTT. This encodes CASSMGQGITEAFF.

This chain uses TRBV3-1 (or the pseudogene TRBV3-2) with TRBJ2-1; 10 nucleotides agree with TRBD2. CDR3 length: 17 residues. V gave up 1 base and J gave up 6 bases; unmatched junction bases: 9. Per germline, CDR1 LGHDT and CDR2 YNNKEL (reference sequence). CDR3 protein: CASSQVPSGRTGNEQFF. CDR3 nucleotide sequence: TGTGCCAGCAGCCAAGTTCCTAGCGGGAGAACCGGCAATGAGCAGTTCTTC.

The chain links TRBV11-3 to TRBJ2-3, with TRBD1 matching over 7 bases. The CDR3 runs 18 residues. Germline V lookup: CDR1 SGHNT, CDR2 YENEEA. J gave up 4 bases and V 2 bases, and 15 bases lay outside the gene matches. Here the CDR3 DNA reads TGTGCCAGCAGCTTATACGTACGCAGGGGGTATTTGTCAGATACGCAGTATTTT. Translation: CASSLYVRRGYLSDTQYF. The full variable domain, with the rest looked up from reference TRBV11-3 and TRBJ2-3, is EAGVVQSPRYKIIEKKQPVAFWCNPISGHNTLYWYLQNLGQGPELLIRYENEEAVDDSQLPKDRFSAERLKGVDSTLKIQPAELGDSAVYLCASSLYVRRGYLSDTQYFGPGTRLTVL.

This clone was recorded once. V and J are TRBV7-9 and TRBJ1-6, with D possibly TRBD1 on 6 matching bases. Germline V gives CDR1 SEHNR, CDR2 FQNEAQ (reference sequence). The CDR3 totals 17 residues. Trimming shortened V by 8 bases and J by 0 bases, and 17 bases separated the two germline ends. The chain's CDR3 is CASLPTGPVSYNSPLHF. The CDR3 bases are TGTGCCAGCCTTCCCACAGGGCCTGTCTCCTATAATTCACCCCTCCACTTT.

This chain links TRBV19 with TRBJ1-2; 7 nucleotides match TRBD1. CDR3 size: 13 residues. V was pared by 6 bases and J by 3 bases, with 4 bases of the junction left unmatched. Germline CDR1 LNHDA, CDR2 SQIVND (reference sequence). CDR3 coding DNA: TGTGCCAGTAGGCCCGGGACAGACTATGGCTACACCTTC. This sequence encodes CASRPGTDYGYTF.